This T cell receptor beta chain was sequenced for a study of blood T cell repertoires in COVID-19. Whole-study context: T cells, B-cell-depleted T cells, or PBMCs supplied cDNA or gDNA.

The Seattle site enrolled patients during active infection and followed them longitudinally. Original processing methods: Estimation of nucleated cell counts was performed using reference gene primer amplification. Only in-frame clones appear in the TCRdb table, and some are missing; sequencing was by immunoSEQ multiplex PCR. The V and J calls and clone size come from that table; D and trimming were worked out from the DNA. The repertoire consists of over 150,000 clones, with roughly 93% occurring once and the leading ten covering about 5.3%. This CDR3 has 15 amino acids. Trimming left V 0 bases short and J 8 bases short, with 13 bases between. Germline V gene data show CDR1 as SGHDN and CDR2 as FVKESK.

The V gene is TRBV14, the J gene TRBJ1-4; D is undetermined. This TCR derives from a man aged 18 to 30 with COVID-19, enrolled during active disease. Sequenced input: peripheral blood. The CDR3 DNA follows: TGTGCCAGCAGCCAAGAAGGAAGCCCGCGGGAAAAACTGTTTTTT. Its protein is CASSQEGSPREKLFF.